The subject of this entry is one TCR beta chain. The entry originates in a study of cytomegalovirus exposure and HLA in healthy donors. V lost 5 bases and J 6 bases, leaving 11 bases between the germline ends. The germline V gene encodes CDR1 SGHVS and CDR2 FQNEAQ. This CDR3 contains 13 residues. PCR was performed using 60 Vbeta and 13 Jbeta primers. Clones were sequenced by immunoSEQ multiplex PCR, and TCRdb holds only the in-frame ones, with some missing. There are over 75,000 clones in the sample, with about 0.5% held by the top ten. The specimen was PBMCs. This receptor was obtained from a man over 45 in good health and CMV-seronegative. The chain links TRBV7-8 to TRBJ1-3; D gene ambiguous. This CDR3 reads CASSPGGLNTIYF. CDR3 bases: TGTGCCAGCAGCCCGGGAGGGTTAAACACCATATATTTT. The full variable domain, completed using reference TRBV7-8 and TRBJ1-3, is GAGVSQSPRYKVAKRGQDVALRCDPISGHVSLFWYQQALGQGPEFLTYFQNEAQLDKSGLPSDRFFAERPEGSVSTLKIQRTQQEDSAVYLCASSPGGLNTIYFGEGSWLTVV.